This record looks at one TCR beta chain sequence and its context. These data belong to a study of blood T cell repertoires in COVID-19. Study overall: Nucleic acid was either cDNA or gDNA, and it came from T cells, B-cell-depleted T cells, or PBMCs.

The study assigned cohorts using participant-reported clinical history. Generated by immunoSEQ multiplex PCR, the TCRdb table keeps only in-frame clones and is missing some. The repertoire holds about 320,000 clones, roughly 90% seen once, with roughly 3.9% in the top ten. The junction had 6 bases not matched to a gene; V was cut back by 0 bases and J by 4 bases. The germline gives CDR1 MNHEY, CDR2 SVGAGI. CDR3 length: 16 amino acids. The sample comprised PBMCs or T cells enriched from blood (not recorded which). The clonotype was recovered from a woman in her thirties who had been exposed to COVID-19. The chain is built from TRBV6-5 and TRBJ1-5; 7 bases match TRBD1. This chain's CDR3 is CASSYSTKQGNQPQHF. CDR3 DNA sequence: TGTGCCAGCAGTTACTCGACTAAACAGGGGAATCAGCCCCAGCATTTT.